This T cell receptor (beta chain) was obtained from a study of control samples from healthy donors and cancer patients. The CDR3 has 17 amino acids. Germline CDR1 and CDR2: SGHRS and YFSETQ. Trimming pared 0 bases from V and 8 bases from J, leaving 20 bases between. TCRdb keeps only in-frame clones here, not all; method: immunoSEQ multiplex PCR. The profile shows roughly 30,000 clones, 70% to 90% of them singletons. The sequence was obtained from a female donor with melanoma. The rearrangement links TRBV5-1 to TRBJ2-2; D is perhaps TRBD2 (5 bases). Sequencing used formalin-fixed, paraffin-embedded tissue. CDR3 coding DNA: TGCGCCAGCAGCTTGGCTTCCGTCGGGGTTGGCGCGGGGGAGCTGTTTTTT. Amino acids: CASSLASVGVGAGELFF. The variable domain in full, with the rest retrieved from reference TRBV5-1 and TRBJ2-2, is KAGVTQTPRYLIKTRGQQVTLSCSPISGHRSVSWYQQTPGQGLQFLFEYFSETQRNKGNFPGRFSGRQFSNSRSEMNVSTLELGDSALYLCASSLASVGVGAGELFFGEGSRLTVL.